The clone carrying this T cell receptor beta chain was recorded many times. The antigen remains unidentified. This specimen belongs to a study of blood T cells in healthy people across ages. Study overall: With template switching, about one barcoded beta molecule was captured per two T cells. Findings of the study overall: Both naive CD4+ cell counts and diversity were greater in long-lived donors than in aged donors. Using unsorted PBMCs precluded a conclusive naive versus antigen-experienced comparison.

With a J-beta primer mix and a sample-barcoded 5' primer, a second PCR ran about 7 to 12 cycles. Each CDR3 protein is one row after TCRdb ran MiXCR on the 5' RACE reads. The sample gives 870,000 or so distinct CDR3 sequences, about 28% of which show up once; 17% is in the top ten. Every sample gave at least 6 micrograms of total RNA when it was extracted. The TCR was taken from an elderly woman in good health. The source material was blood.

The CDR3 DNA reads as TGTGCCAGCTCACCACCGGGGCTAGCGGGGTCCCCCTACGAGCAGTACTTC. Protein product: CASSPPGLAGSPYEQYF. This sequence joins TRBV18 and TRBJ2-7; 9 bases are a match to TRBD2. Germline V gives CDR1 KGHSH, CDR2 LQKENI. V dropped 0 bases and J dropped 2; count of bases not matched to a gene: 8. The CDR3 is 17 amino acids.